This entry lists 4 T cell receptor beta chains sequenced from one sample in a study of blood T cells in healthy people across ages. Alongside a J-beta primer mix, a sample-barcoded 5' primer served in a second PCR lasting roughly 7 to 11 cycles. TCRdb re-called the 5' RACE reads with MiXCR, one entry per CDR3 protein. Found here are roughly 700,000 distinct CDR3 sequences, approximately 25% of them singletons; the top ten hold more than 8.5%. The same data also contributed to another study, on T cells of mothers and their children.

The sample was blood. The receptors were sampled from a boy between 10 and 17 years old in good health.

This clonotype was counted only a few times. The genes are TRBV20-1 and TRBJ1-2, with D unclear. Germline CDR1 DFQATT, CDR2 SNEGSKA (reference sequence). The V gene lost 4 bases and the J gene lost 2 bases, with 11 bases spanning the gap. The CDR3 has 13 amino acids. In DNA, the CDR3 is TGCAGTGCTAAGCCCCAGCCGAACTATGGCTACACCTTC. Translated: CSAKPQPNYGYTF.

This clonotype has a single count. This chain connects TRBV29-1 to TRBJ2-5, with D perhaps assigned TRBD1 or TRBD2 (6 bases each). Germline CDR1 and CDR2: SQVTM and ANQGSEA. The length of the CDR3 is 13 residues. The V end was cut by 5 bases, the J end by 2 bases, with 12 bases between. CDR3 nucleotides: TGCAGCGTTCCGGGGGCAGGGCAAGAGACCCAGTACTTC. It encodes CSVPGAGQETQYF.

This clonotype was recorded a few times. The chain has TRBV7-2 and TRBJ2-3; 15 nucleotides align to TRBD2. The CDR3 runs 19 residues. Germline V gene data show CDR1 as SGHTA and CDR2 as FQGNSA. V shed 2 bases, J shed 1 base, and the junction held 7 bases outside the gene matches. CDR3 DNA: TGTGCCAGCAGCTTACGCGGACTAGCGGGGGGGATAGGCACAGATACGCAGTATTTT. Residues: CASSLRGLAGGIGTDTQYF.

This clonotype showed up just once. The chain links TRBV28 to TRBJ1-6; D is undetermined. Between the trimmed V and J ends, which lost 8 bases and 3 bases, there was a span of 14 bases. The CDR3 totals 15 residues. Germline V lookup: CDR1 MDHEN, CDR2 SYDVKM. The CDR3 reads CASLRTADYNSPLHF. CDR3 DNA sequence: TGTGCCAGCTTGAGGACGGCAGACTATAATTCACCCCTCCACTTT.